This T cell receptor beta chain was captured by sequencing in a study of regulatory T cells in long-lasting Graves disease (dated by TCRdb to the early 2020s). In terms of the full investigation: Persistent Graves' disease meant more than 5 years of antithyroid drug treatment with TSH receptor autoantibodies that stayed positive. Antithyroid drugs had been taken for roughly 10 years on average by persistent Graves' disease patients in the clinical cohort. The study took place in China and was registered as a clinical trial. This study used TCR sequencing and RNA sequencing of peripheral blood to compare persistent Graves' disease patients against newly diagnosed Graves' disease patients. A total of about 35 samples underwent TCR sequencing: roughly 13 from persistent and roughly 20 from newly diagnosed Graves' disease patients.

The germline V gene yields SGDLS for CDR1 and YYNGEE for CDR2. V drops 1 base and J drops 3 bases, leaving 10 bases in between. Its CDR3 holds 14 amino acids, cysteine through phenylalanine. Of the read, only the CDR3 DNA is kept; its 42 bases are in frame from base 1. This clonotype was found many times. This receptor's antigen is unknown. The input lacks base qualities; no much larger clone sits a single base away. The time point label for this specimen denotes: persistent/refractory GD, antithyroid drugs over 5 years with positive TRAb. For both TCR sequencing and RNA sequencing, RNA was extracted from PBMCs in TRIzol. The diagnosis of Graves' disease was made according to American Thyroid Association guidelines. Recruitment of patients was carried out at an endocrinology department in Xi'an, China. Each patient gave roughly 8.4 milliliters of peripheral blood, collected in an EDTA anticoagulant tube. Ficoll Paque Plus density gradient separation was used to isolate PBMCs, and no further T cell sorting was done. An Agilent 2100 Bioanalyzer and agarose gel were used to assess RNA quality, and a NanoDrop 2000 was used to measure RNA concentration.

What the work shows at the level of the full study, not this receptor alone: The study examined only peripheral blood because the primary lesion, thyroid tissue, could not be accessed. Sequencing and analysis were restricted to the TCR beta chain. Lower TCR Shannon entropy and fewer highly expanded clones were observed in persistent Graves' disease patients than in newly diagnosed patients, which suggested clonal expansion. The authors noted that the small sample size was a limitation that may lower accuracy. Patients with persistent disease shared more public clonotypes (over 2,500) than newly diagnosed patients did (966). TRBV28, TRBJ1-2 and TRBJ2-5 were preferentially used in persistent disease, while TRBV20-1 and TRBJ2-1 were favored in newly diagnosed disease.

The protocol used for the library was multiplex PCR. TCRdb names Illumina HiSeq 4000 as the instrument used. iRepertoire HTBI primers and Arm-PCR amplification of CDR3 regions were used to construct TCR beta libraries. Before sequencing, the PCR products underwent gel purification. The original pipeline was this. Across samples, 60 to 80 TRBV and 14 TRBJ segments were identified and used for gene usage analysis of CDR3 amino acid clonotypes. COPE and FqMerger were used to merge filtered high-quality paired reads into contigs. Contigs were aligned with BLAST to IMGT TRBV, TRBD and TRBJ reference genes, and CDR3 was defined per IMGT. Highly expanded clones were defined as clonotypes with a frequency above 0.1%. Shannon entropy served as the measure of repertoire diversity, while the Gini coefficient captured V-J evenness. Clonotypes shared by more than one individual were considered public. TCRdb reran the public reads through fastp at Q25 and MiXCR, keeping productive beta chains. Rows are combined by CDR3 protein, so each entry shows the most common genes and DNA. V and J calls and clone size were set by TCRdb, not the authors. The sample data list a few hundred thousand distinct CDR3 sequences, and 23% of these were observed just once. The ten largest clonotypes hold approximately 26% of the sample.

This receptor chain uses TRBV9 and TRBJ1-1; the best D guess is TRBD1, with 6 bases matching. Sequencing was performed on peripheral blood mononuclear cells (PBMCs), taken when the disease was refractory, from a patient treated with antithyroid drugs. The clonotype originates from a female donor with Graves disease. At the DNA level, the sequence is TGTGCCAGCAGCGTATTAGGGGGGGACACTGAAGCTTTCTTT. This is translated as CASSVLGGDTEAFF. Supplemented by the reference TRBV9 and TRBJ1-1 proteins around the CDR3, the complete variable domain is DSGVTQTPKHLITATGQRVTLRCSPRSGDLSVYWYQQSLDQGLQFLIQYYNGEERAKGNILERFSAQQFPDLHSELNLSSLELGDSALYFCASSVLGGDTEAFFGQGTRLTVV.